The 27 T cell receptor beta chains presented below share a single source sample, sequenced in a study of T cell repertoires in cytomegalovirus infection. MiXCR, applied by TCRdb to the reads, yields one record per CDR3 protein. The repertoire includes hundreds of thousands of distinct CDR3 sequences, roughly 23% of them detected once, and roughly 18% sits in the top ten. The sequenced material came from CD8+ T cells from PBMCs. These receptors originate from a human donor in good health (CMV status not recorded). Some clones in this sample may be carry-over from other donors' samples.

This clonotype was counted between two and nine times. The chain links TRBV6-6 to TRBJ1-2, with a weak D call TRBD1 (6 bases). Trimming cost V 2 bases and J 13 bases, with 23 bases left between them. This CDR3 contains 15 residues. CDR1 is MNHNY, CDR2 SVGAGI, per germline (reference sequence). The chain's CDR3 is CASSYIEQGRVGGTF. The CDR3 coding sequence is TGTGCCAGCAGTTACATCGAACAGGGTAGAGTTGGAGGCACCTTC.

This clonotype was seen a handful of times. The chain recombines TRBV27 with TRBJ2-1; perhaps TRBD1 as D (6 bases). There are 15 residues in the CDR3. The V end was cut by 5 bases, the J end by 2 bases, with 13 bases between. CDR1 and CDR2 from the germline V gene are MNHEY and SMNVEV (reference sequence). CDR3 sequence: CASSGYGTPYNEQFF. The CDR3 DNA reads TGTGCCAGCAGTGGATACGGGACACCCTACAATGAGCAGTTCTTC.

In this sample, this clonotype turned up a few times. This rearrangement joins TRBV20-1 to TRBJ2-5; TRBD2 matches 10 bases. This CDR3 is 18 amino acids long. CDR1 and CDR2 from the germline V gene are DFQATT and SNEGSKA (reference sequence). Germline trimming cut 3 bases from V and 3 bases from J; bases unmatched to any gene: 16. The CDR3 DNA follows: TGCAGTGCTAGCGACCTACTTAAGCGGGGGGGCCGGGAAGAGACCCAGTACTTC. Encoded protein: CSASDLLKRGGREETQYF.

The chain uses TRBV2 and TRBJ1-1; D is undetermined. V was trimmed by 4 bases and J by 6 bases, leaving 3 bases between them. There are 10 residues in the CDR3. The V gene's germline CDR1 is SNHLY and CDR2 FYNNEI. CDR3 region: CASSVSEAFF. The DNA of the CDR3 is TGTGCCAGCAGTGTCTCTGAAGCTTTCTTT.

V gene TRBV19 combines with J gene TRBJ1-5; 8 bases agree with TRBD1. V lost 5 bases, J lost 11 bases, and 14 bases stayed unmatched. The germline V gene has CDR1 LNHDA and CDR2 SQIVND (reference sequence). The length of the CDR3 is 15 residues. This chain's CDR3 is CASSEGGQGRQTQHF. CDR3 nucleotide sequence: TGTGCCAGTAGTGAAGGAGGACAGGGACGACAGACCCAGCATTTT.

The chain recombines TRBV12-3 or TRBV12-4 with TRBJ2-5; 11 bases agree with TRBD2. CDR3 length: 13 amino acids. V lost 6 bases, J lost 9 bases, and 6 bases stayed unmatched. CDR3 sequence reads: CASSRSGGEAQYF. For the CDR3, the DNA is TGTGCCAGCAGCCGTAGCGGGGGGGAGGCCCAGTACTTC.

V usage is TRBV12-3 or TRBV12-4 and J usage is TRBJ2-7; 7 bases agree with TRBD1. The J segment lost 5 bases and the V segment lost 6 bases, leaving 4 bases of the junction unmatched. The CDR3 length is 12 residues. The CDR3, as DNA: TGTGCCAGCAGAACGACAGGGCACGAGCAGTACTTC. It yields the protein CASRTTGHEQYF.

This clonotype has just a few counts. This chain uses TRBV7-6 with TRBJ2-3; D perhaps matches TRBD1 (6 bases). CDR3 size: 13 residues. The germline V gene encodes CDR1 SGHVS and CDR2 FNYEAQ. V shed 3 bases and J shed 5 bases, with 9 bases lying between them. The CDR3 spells CASSFNRVDTQYF. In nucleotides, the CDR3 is TGTGCCAGCAGCTTCAACAGGGTAGATACGCAGTATTTT.

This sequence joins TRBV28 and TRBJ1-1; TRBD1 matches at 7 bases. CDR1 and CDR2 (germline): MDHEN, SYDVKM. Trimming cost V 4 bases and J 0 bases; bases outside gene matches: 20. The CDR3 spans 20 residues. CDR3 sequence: CASSYPSPGQPVSMNTEAFF. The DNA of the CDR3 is TGTGCCAGCAGTTACCCCTCACCGGGACAGCCCGTTTCTATGAACACTGAAGCTTTCTTT. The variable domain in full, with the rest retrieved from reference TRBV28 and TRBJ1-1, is DVKVTQSSRYLVKRTGEKVFLECVQDMDHENMFWYRQDPGLGLRLIYFSYDVKMKEKGDIPEGYSVSREKKERFSLILESASTNQTSMYLCASSYPSPGQPVSMNTEAFFGQGTRLTVV.

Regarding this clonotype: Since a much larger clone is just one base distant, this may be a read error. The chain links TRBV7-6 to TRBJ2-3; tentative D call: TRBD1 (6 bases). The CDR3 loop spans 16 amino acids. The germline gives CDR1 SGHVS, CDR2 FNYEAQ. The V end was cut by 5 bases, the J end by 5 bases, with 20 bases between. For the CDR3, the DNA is TGTGCCAGCAGCGTGAAAACAGGGTTGATGAAAGATACGCAGTATTTT. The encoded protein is CASSVKTGLMKDTQYF.

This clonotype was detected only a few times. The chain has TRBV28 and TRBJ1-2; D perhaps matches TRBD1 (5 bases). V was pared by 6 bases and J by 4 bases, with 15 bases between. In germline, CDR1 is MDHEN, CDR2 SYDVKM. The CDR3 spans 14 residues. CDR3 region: CASRGGGTSYGYTF. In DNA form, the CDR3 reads TGTGCCAGCAGGGGGGGGGGGACCTCCTATGGCTACACCTTC.

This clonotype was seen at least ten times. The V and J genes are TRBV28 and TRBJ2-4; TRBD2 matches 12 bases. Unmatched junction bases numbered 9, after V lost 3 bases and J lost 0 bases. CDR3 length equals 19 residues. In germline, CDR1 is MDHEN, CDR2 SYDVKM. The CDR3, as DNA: TGTGCCAGCAGTTTTTCCACTAGCGGGGGGCCGGTAGCCAAAAACATTCAGTACTTC. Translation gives CASSFSTSGGPVAKNIQYF. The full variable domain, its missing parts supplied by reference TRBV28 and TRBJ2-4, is DVKVTQSSRYLVKRTGEKVFLECVQDMDHENMFWYRQDPGLGLRLIYFSYDVKMKEKGDIPEGYSVSREKKERFSLILESASTNQTSMYLCASSFSTSGGPVAKNIQYFGAGTRLSVL.

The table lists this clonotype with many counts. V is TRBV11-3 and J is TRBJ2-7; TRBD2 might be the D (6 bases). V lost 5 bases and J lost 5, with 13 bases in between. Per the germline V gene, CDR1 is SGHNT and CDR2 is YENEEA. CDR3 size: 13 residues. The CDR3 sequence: CASSQGLGNEQYF. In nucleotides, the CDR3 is TGTGCCAGCAGCCAGGGACTCGGAAACGAGCAGTACTTC.

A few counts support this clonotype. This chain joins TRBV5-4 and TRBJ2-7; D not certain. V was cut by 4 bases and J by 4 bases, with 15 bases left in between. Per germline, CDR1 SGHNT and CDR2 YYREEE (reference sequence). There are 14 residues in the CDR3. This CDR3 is CASSLDSNGYEQYF. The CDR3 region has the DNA TGTGCCAGCAGCCTTGACTCAAATGGGTACGAGCAGTACTTC. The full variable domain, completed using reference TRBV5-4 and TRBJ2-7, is ETGVTQSPTHLIKTRGQQVTLRCSSQSGHNTVSWYQQALGQGPQFIFQYYREEENGRGNFPPRFSGLQFPNYSSELNVNALELDDSALYLCASSLDSNGYEQYFGPGTRLTVT.

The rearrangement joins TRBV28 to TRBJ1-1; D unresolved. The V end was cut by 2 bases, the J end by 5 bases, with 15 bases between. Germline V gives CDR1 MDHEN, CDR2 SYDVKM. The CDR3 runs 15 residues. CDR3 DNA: TGTGCCAGCAGTTTAGACGGTGGGAGGACGACTGAAGCTTTCTTT. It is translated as CASSLDGGRTTEAFF.

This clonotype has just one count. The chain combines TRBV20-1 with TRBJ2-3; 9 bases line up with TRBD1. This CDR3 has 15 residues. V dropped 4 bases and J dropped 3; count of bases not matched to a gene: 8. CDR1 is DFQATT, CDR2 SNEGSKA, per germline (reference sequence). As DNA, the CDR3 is TGCAGTGCTACTAAGACAGGGGGAAGGACAGATACGCAGTATTTT. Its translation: CSATKTGGRTDTQYF.

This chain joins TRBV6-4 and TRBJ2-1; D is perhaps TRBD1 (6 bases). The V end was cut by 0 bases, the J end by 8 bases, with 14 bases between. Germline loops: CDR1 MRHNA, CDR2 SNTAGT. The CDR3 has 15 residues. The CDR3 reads CASSDSGRGAHEQFF. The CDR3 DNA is TGTGCCAGCAGTGACTCTGGCAGGGGCGCCCATGAGCAGTTCTTC.

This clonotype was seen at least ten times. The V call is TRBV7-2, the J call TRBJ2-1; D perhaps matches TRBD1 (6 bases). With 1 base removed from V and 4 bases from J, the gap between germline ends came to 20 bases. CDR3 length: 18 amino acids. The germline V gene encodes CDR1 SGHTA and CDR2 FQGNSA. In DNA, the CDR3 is TGTGCCAGCAGCTTAGTATCAGGGCACAGGGTGGGGTACAATGAGCAGTTCTTC. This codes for CASSLVSGHRVGYNEQFF.

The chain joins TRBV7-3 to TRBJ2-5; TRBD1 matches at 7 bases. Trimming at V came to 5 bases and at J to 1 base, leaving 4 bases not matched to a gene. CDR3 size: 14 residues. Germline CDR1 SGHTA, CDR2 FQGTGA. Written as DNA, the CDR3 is TGTGCCAGCAGCGAAGGGGGCCCCCAAGAGACCCAGTACTTC. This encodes CASSEGGPQETQYF.

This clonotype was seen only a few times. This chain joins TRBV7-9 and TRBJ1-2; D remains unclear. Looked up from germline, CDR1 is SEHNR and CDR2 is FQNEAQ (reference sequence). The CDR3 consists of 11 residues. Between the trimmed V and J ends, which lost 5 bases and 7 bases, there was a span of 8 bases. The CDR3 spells CASSDPRGYTF. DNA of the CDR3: TGTGCCAGCAGCGACCCCCGTGGCTACACCTTC.

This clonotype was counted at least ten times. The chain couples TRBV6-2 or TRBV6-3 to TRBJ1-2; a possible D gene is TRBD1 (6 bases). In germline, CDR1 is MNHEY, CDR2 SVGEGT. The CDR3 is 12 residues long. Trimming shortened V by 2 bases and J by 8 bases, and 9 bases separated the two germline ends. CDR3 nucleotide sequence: TGTGCCAGCAGTTACCCCGACAGGGGCTACACCTTC. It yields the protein CASSYPDRGYTF.

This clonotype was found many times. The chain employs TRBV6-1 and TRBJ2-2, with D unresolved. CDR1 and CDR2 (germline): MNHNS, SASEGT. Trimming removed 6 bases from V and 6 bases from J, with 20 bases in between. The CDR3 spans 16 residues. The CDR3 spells CASRQGIGTNSGELFF. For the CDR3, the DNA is TGTGCCAGCAGACAAGGGATAGGTACTAATTCCGGGGAGCTGTTTTTT.

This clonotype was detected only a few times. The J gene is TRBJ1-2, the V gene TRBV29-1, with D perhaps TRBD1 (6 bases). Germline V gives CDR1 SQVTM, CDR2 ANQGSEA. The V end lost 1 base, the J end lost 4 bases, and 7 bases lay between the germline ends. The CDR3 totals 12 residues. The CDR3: CSVEGGAYGYTF. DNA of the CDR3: TGCAGCGTTGAAGGGGGGGCCTATGGCTACACCTTC.

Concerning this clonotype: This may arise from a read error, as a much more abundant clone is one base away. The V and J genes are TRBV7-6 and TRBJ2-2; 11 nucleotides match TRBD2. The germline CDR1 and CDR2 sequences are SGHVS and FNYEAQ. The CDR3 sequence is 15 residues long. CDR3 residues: CTSSFSGGAVGELFF. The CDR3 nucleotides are TGTACCAGCAGCTTTAGCGGGGGGGCTGTCGGGGAGCTGTTTTTT.

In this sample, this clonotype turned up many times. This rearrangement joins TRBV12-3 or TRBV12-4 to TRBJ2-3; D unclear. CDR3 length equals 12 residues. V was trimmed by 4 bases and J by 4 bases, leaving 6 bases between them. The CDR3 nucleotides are TGTGCCAGCAGTTGGTACCCAGATACGCAGTATTTT. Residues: CASSWYPDTQYF.

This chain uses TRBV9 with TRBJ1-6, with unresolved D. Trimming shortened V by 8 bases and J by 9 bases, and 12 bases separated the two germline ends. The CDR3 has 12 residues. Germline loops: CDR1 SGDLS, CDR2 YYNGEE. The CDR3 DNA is TGTGCCAGTGGCAGTATCGGTTCACCCCTCCACTTT. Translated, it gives CASGSIGSPLHF. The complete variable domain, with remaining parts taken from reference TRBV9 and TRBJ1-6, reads DSGVTQTPKHLITATGQRVTLRCSPRSGDLSVYWYQQSLDQGLQFLIQYYNGEERAKGNILERFSAQQFPDLHSELNLSSLELGDSALYFCASGSIGSPLHFGNGTRLTVT.

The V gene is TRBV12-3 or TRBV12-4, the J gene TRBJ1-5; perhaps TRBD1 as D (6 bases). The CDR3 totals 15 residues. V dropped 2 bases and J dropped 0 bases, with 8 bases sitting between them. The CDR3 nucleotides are TGTGCCAGCAGTTTAATACAGGGTAGCAATCAGCCCCAGCATTTT. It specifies CASSLIQGSNQPQHF.